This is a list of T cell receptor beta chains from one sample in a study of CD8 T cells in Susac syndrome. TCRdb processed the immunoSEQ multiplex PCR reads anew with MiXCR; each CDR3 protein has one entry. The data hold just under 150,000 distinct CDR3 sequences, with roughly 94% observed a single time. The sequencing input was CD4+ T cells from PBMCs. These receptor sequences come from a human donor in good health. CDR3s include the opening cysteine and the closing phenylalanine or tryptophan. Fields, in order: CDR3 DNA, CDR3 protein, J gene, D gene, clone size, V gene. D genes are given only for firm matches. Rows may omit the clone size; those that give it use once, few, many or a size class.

TGTGCCAGCAGCTTAGCACTAGCGGGAGGCCTCTCCTACGAGCAGTACTTC,CASSLALAGGLSYEQYF,TRBJ2-7,TRBD2,NA,TRBV7-9
TGTGCCAGTAGTATCCCTACCGGGAGCAGGAACACCGGGGAGCTGTTTTTT,CASSIPTGSRNTGELFF,TRBJ2-2,NA,NA,TRBV19
TGTGCCAGCAGCTTGTGGGCCCTAGAGGACTATGGCTACACCTTC,CASSLWALEDYGYTF,TRBJ1-2,NA,NA,TRBV5-4
TGTGCCAGCAGTTTCGGGCTAGGTCCAGGGGAGACCCAGTACTTC,CASSFGLGPGETQYF,TRBJ2-5,NA,few,TRBV6-1
TGTGCCAGCAGTTATCGTTCGGATCCTTTTACTGAAGCTTTCTTT,CASSYRSDPFTEAFF,TRBJ1-1,NA,NA,TRBV6-6
TGTGCCAGCAGCACACAGGGGGCGCCGGGGGAGCTGTTTTTT,CASSTQGAPGELFF,TRBJ2-2,TRBD1,NA,TRBV7-9
TGTGCCAGCAGTGAGAGGGCAGGGACGGGGACCCAGTACTTC,CASSERAGTGTQYF,TRBJ2-5,NA,NA,TRBV2
TGTGCCAGCAGCTCCGGGGGGCGGGAGGGCAACGAGCAGTACTTC,CASSSGGREGNEQYF,TRBJ2-7,TRBD2,NA,TRBV5-4
TGTGCCAGTAGTATAGGGGGTACAACAAAAAACATTCAGTACTTC,CASSIGGTTKNIQYF,TRBJ2-4,NA,once,TRBV19
TGTGCCAGTAGTACCAGGGCTGGCGGGGAGCTGTTTTTT,CASSTRAGGELFF,TRBJ2-2,NA,NA,TRBV19